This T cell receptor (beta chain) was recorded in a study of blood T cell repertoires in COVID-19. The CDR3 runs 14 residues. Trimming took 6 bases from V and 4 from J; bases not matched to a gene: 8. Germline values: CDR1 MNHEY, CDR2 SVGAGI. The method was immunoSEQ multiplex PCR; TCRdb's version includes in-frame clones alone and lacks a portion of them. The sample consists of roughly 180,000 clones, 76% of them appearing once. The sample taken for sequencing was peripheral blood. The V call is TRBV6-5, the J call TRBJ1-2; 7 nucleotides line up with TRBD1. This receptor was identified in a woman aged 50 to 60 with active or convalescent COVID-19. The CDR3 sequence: CASSRFRDSYGYTF. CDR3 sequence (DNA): TGTGCCAGCAGCCGCTTCCGGGACAGCTATGGCTACACCTTC.